These T cell receptor beta chains were read from a single sample in a study of cytomegalovirus exposure and HLA in healthy donors. Produced via immunoSEQ multiplex PCR; TCRdb's table is partial and in-frame only. The sample includes 150,000 to 250,000 clones, around 80% of them seen just once. Sequenced material: PBMCs. The receptor set was obtained from a woman aged 25 to 39 in good health and CMV-seronegative. Each CDR3 is given with its conserved first and last residue. Fields, in order: V gene, D gene, J gene, clone size, CDR3 protein, CDR3 DNA. The D gene is left open where the match is weak. Not all rows give a size; the values are once, few, many and, for expanded clones, a class.

TRBV19,NA,TRBJ1-1,NA,CASNTDILNTEAFF,TGTGCCAGTAATACGGACATCCTGAACACTGAAGCTTTCTTT
TRBV4-2,NA,TRBJ2-1,NA,CASSQDRVNEQFF,TGTGCCAGCAGCCAAGATCGGGTCAATGAGCAGTTCTTC
TRBV28,TRBD2,TRBJ2-1,NA,CASSPAGGTNEQFF,TGTGCCAGCAGTCCTGCCGGGGGGACCAATGAGCAGTTCTTC
TRBV6-4,NA,TRBJ2-2,NA,CASSEEAGWTGELFF,TGTGCCAGCAGTGAAGAGGCAGGGTGGACCGGGGAGCTGTTTTTT
TRBV25-1,NA,TRBJ2-2,NA,CAVSGSYTGELFF,TGTGCCGTCTCAGGTTCATACACCGGGGAGCTGTTTTTT
TRBV18,TRBD2,TRBJ2-2,NA,CASSPRDLAGVLLAGELFF,TGTGCCAGCTCACCACGAGATCTAGCGGGAGTGTTATTGGCCGGGGAGCTGTTTTTT
TRBV10-1,NA,TRBJ2-1,NA,CASSGPVGSSYNEQFF,TGCGCCAGCAGTGGGCCGGTCGGGAGCTCCTACAATGAGCAGTTCTTC
TRBV29-1,TRBD1,TRBJ2-7,NA,CSVRGQGGDEQYF,TGCAGCGTTAGGGGACAGGGAGGGGACGAGCAGTACTTC
TRBV7-6,NA,TRBJ1-1,NA,CASSASQDTEAFF,TGTGCCAGCAGCGCCTCTCAGGACACTGAAGCTTTCTTT
TRBV6-5,TRBD1,TRBJ1-4,NA,CASSYQGAREKLFF,TGTGCCAGCAGTTATCAGGGGGCGCGAGAAAAACTGTTTTTT
TRBV10-1,NA,TRBJ1-4,once,CASSETARGEKLFF,TGCGCCAGCAGTGAAACCGCTCGGGGTGAAAAACTGTTTTTT
TRBV11-2,NA,TRBJ1-1,NA,CASSLHSGNTEAFF,TGTGCCAGCAGCTTACATTCAGGAAACACTGAAGCTTTCTTT
TRBV6-5,NA,TRBJ2-4,NA,CASSYSRGAKNIQYF,TGTGCCAGCAGTTACTCTCGGGGGGCCAAAAACATTCAGTACTTC
TRBV4-2,TRBD1,TRBJ2-7,NA,CASSQAEGTDYEQYF,TGTGCCAGCAGCCAAGCCGAAGGGACAGACTACGAGCAGTACTTC
TRBV30,TRBD1,TRBJ1-1,NA,CASSGTERIEAFF,TGTGCCTCCTCAGGGACAGAGCGAATTGAAGCTTTCTTT
TRBV2,TRBD2,TRBJ2-5,NA,CASKRGTFQETQYF,TGTGCCAGTAAGCGGGGAACCTTTCAAGAGACCCAGTACTTC
TRBV5-4,NA,TRBJ2-5,NA,CASSLNEETQYF,TGTGCCAGCAGCTTGAACGAGGAGACCCAGTACTTC
TRBV4-1,TRBD1,TRBJ2-7,NA,CASSIGTDSYEQYF,TGCGCCAGCAGCATAGGGACAGACTCCTACGAGCAGTACTTC
TRBV5-4,NA,TRBJ2-7,NA,CASSPPLGDEQYF,TGTGCCAGCAGCCCCCCCTTGGGAGACGAGCAGTACTTC
TRBV27,NA,TRBJ1-3,NA,CASSAITGLSSGNTIYF,TGTGCCAGCAGTGCCATTACAGGGCTGAGCTCTGGAAACACCATATATTTT
TRBV28,TRBD1,TRBJ2-2,NA,CASSFVGTANTGELFF,TGTGCCAGCAGTTTTGTTGGGACAGCGAACACCGGGGAGCTGTTTTTT
TRBV18,TRBD1,TRBJ2-7,NA,CASSPDRAWEQYF,TGTGCCAGCTCACCGGACAGGGCCTGGGAGCAGTACTTC
TRBV2,NA,TRBJ2-7,NA,CASIPEGSHEQYF,TGTGCCAGCATACCGGAAGGGAGCCACGAGCAGTACTTC
TRBV27,NA,TRBJ2-6,NA,CASSLVQYSGANVLTF,TGTGCCAGCAGTTTGGTACAGTACTCTGGGGCCAACGTCCTGACTTTC
TRBV18,NA,TRBJ1-3,once,CASSSAEGNTIYF,TGTGCCAGCTCAAGCGCCGAAGGAAACACCATATATTTT
TRBV6-5,NA,TRBJ1-2,once,CASSITGTYGYTF,TGTGCCAGCAGCATCACAGGGACCTATGGCTACACCTTC
TRBV15,NA,TRBJ1-4,NA,CATSRDTARNEKLFF,TGTGCCACCAGCAGAGATACAGCCCGTAATGAAAAACTGTTTTTT
TRBV27,NA,TRBJ1-4,NA,CASSRPPRGGFREKLFF,TGTGCCAGCAGTCGGCCCCCGCGGGGAGGTTTCAGAGAAAAACTGTTTTTT
TRBV29-1,NA,TRBJ2-3,NA,CSVEDGAGRTDTQYF,TGCAGCGTTGAAGATGGGGCAGGGCGCACAGATACGCAGTATTTT
TRBV19,NA,TRBJ1-2,NA,CASTQRRRYGYTF,TGTGCCAGTACTCAACGGAGAAGATATGGCTACACCTTC
TRBV4-1,NA,TRBJ2-7,NA,CASSPTGRDYEQYF,TGCGCCAGCAGCCCTACAGGGAGAGACTACGAGCAGTACTTC
TRBV27,NA,TRBJ1-1,NA,CASSPRVGGLNTEAFF,TGTGCCAGCAGTCCCCGCGTTGGGGGCTTGAACACTGAAGCTTTCTTT
TRBV7-3,TRBD2,TRBJ2-3,few,CASSSGLAGGYTDTQYF,TGTGCCAGCAGCTCGGGACTAGCGGGGGGTTACACAGATACGCAGTATTTT